Listed below are T cell receptor beta chains from one sample, sequenced in a study of T cell repertoires in cytomegalovirus infection. These receptors have no known antigen. MiXCR, applied by TCRdb to the reads, yields one record per CDR3 protein. Among 680,000 or so distinct CDR3 sequences listed, around 35% were seen once. Sequenced here: cultured PBMCs, sampled from culture after CMV antigen stimulation. The receptors were sampled from a human donor in good health (CMV status not recorded). Some clones in this sample may be carry-over from other donors' samples. Both conserved end residues are trimmed from each CDR3. Each record gives: V gene, J gene, clone size, CDR3 protein. Clone size, where shown, is once, few, many, or a class for clones that have expanded.

>TRBV19|TRBJ1-5|few
ASSPRRRTVVSNQPQH
>TRBV7-2|TRBJ2-5|-
ASTENQGPETQY
>TRBV6-1|TRBJ1-2|many
ASHPTPTRTNYGYT
>TRBV28|TRBJ2-5|few
ASTRPPVRRETQY
>TRBV27|TRBJ2-3|-
ASSLVSGLAGSTDTQY
>TRBV7-8|TRBJ2-1|few
ASSLSRGVPEQF
>TRBV4-1|TRBJ2-7|-
ASSQLPGQGPSYEQY
>TRBV19|TRBJ2-5|-
ASSISTVPPQETQY
>TRBV7-2|TRBJ1-4|many
ASSLGTSYEKLF
>TRBV5-4|TRBJ2-1|-
ASSPWTSEYNEQF
>TRBV6-2/TRBV6-3|TRBJ2-2|many
ASMDGELF
>TRBV12-3/TRBV12-4|TRBJ1-6|-
ASSFVGGRGFSPLH
>TRBV7-2|TRBJ1-2|many
ASSMTVNYGYT
>TRBV7-3|TRBJ2-7|-
ASSPPPPQGRSRHEQY
>TRBV7-9|TRBJ1-4|-
ASSLRTGGREKLF
>TRBV7-8|TRBJ1-6|-
ASSLGWGPVLALH